Sequencing of this T cell receptor (beta chain) was carried out in a study of pediatric ulcerative colitis. Study observations and caveats: Total lymphocyte DNA, not sorted subsets, was the template. Acute severe colitis showed lower rectal diversity from clonal expansions. All ulcerative colitis patients, but no controls, carried a couple of rectal clonotypes.

Concerning this clone itself: The antigen remains undetermined.

Using immunoSEQ multiplex PCR, the repertoire was profiled, and TCRdb retains in-frame clones only, with some absent. The sample lists tens of thousands of clones, 85% to 90% occurring once. The V gene's germline CDR1 is MNHNS and CDR2 SASEGT. The trim removed 3 bases at V and 3 bases at J, leaving 6 bases unmatched. The CDR3 consists of 15 residues. The receptor was isolated from a boy aged 10-17 years with severe ulcerative colitis. V gene TRBV6-1 combines with J gene TRBJ2-7; 9 bases map to TRBD2. The specimen sequenced was blood. The CDR3 region has the DNA TGTGCCAGCAGTGAGCTGCCTAGCGGGAACTACGAGCAGTACTTC. Its protein is CASSELPSGNYEQYF.